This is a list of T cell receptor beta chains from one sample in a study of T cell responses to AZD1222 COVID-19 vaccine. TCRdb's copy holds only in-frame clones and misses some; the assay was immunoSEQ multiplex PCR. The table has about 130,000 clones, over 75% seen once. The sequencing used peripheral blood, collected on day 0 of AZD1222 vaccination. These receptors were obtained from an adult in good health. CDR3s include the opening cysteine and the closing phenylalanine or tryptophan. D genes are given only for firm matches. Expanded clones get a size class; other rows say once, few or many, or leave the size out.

DNA: TGTGCCAGCAGCTTGGTGCCTTTTGAGACCCAGTACTTC; CDR3: CASSLVPFETQYF; V: TRBV7-2; J: TRBJ2-5; size: once; D: -
DNA: TGTGCCAGCAGATTTGACAGTTTTGAAGCTTTCTTT; CDR3: CASRFDSFEAFF; V: TRBV7-2; J: TRBJ1-1; size: -; D: -
DNA: TGCGCCAGCAGCTTGGCCGGGCCGGGGGGAAACACCATATATTTT; CDR3: CASSLAGPGGNTIYF; V: TRBV5-1; J: TRBJ1-3; size: -; D: -
DNA: TGTGCCAGCAGCCAAGGCCCCCTGGTCAGCAATCAGCCCCAGCATTTT; CDR3: CASSQGPLVSNQPQHF; V: TRBV7-8; J: TRBJ1-5; size: once; D: -
DNA: TGCGCCAGCAGCCGCTCAGGCGGCGGAGGTGAAAAACTGTTTTTT; CDR3: CASSRSGGGGEKLFF; V: TRBV4-3; J: TRBJ1-4; size: -; D: -
DNA: TGTGCCAGCAGCGCACGGCAAACAGATACGCAGTATTTT; CDR3: CASSARQTDTQYF; V: TRBV9; J: TRBJ2-3; size: -; D: -
DNA: TGTGCCAGCAGTTACGGGGGGCTTCAGTGGGAGGGCTACACCTTC; CDR3: CASSYGGLQWEGYTF; V: TRBV6-5; J: TRBJ1-2; size: once; D: -
DNA: TGTGCCAGCAGTACCCTTGGTCTAGGAGATAGGTTCTTC; CDR3: CASSTLGLGDRFF; V: TRBV12-3/TRBV12-4; J: TRBJ2-1; size: -; D: -
DNA: TGTGCCAGCAGCAGAACTAGCGGGGGGGCTAGGACAGATACGCAGTATTTT; CDR3: CASSRTSGGARTDTQYF; V: TRBV3-1/TRBV3-2; J: TRBJ2-3; size: -; D: TRBD2
DNA: TGTGCCAGCAGCCCCGAAACCTACGAGCAGTACTTC; CDR3: CASSPETYEQYF; V: TRBV11-2; J: TRBJ2-7; size: -; D: -
DNA: TGTGCCAGCTCACCGGCGACAGGGGGAATAACTGAAGCTTTCTTT; CDR3: CASSPATGGITEAFF; V: TRBV18; J: TRBJ1-1; size: -; D: TRBD1
DNA: TGTGCCAGCAGCTCCGACAGGGCTAACACCGGGGAGCTGTTTTTT; CDR3: CASSSDRANTGELFF; V: TRBV7-9; J: TRBJ2-2; size: -; D: TRBD1
DNA: TGTGCCTGGAACAGTGGTTTTCAGGGCTACACCTTC; CDR3: CAWNSGFQGYTF; V: TRBV30; J: TRBJ1-2; size: once; D: -
DNA: TGTGCCAGCAGCCCCTATGCACCAGCAACTAATGAAAAACTGTTTTTT; CDR3: CASSPYAPATNEKLFF; V: TRBV7-8; J: TRBJ1-4; size: -; D: -
DNA: TGTGCCACCATGGGCGGGACTAACACCGGGGAGCTGTTTTTT; CDR3: CATMGGTNTGELFF; V: TRBV24-1; J: TRBJ2-2; size: -; D: -
DNA: TGTGCCAGCTCGAAAGAACAGGGACTAGGGTCACCCCTCCACTTT; CDR3: CASSKEQGLGSPLHF; V: TRBV18; J: TRBJ1-6; size: -; D: -
DNA: TGTGCCAGCAGCCAAGAGCCCGGATACGAGCAGTACTTC; CDR3: CASSQEPGYEQYF; V: TRBV3-1/TRBV3-2; J: TRBJ2-7; size: -; D: -
DNA: TGTGCCAGCAGTAGGCAACAGTTACGCGAGCAGTACTTC; CDR3: CASSRQQLREQYF; V: TRBV2; J: TRBJ2-7; size: -; D: -
DNA: TGTGCCAGCAAAATAGGGACAGGGCCCTACAATGAGCAGTTCTTC; CDR3: CASKIGTGPYNEQFF; V: TRBV7-2; J: TRBJ2-1; size: -; D: TRBD1
DNA: TGTGCCAGTAGTACTATCGGGCAACCTGGGGCCAACGTCCTGACTTTC; CDR3: CASSTIGQPGANVLTF; V: TRBV19; J: TRBJ2-6; size: -; D: -
DNA: TGTGCCAGCTCACCGCCGGGACGGAACACTGAAGCTTTCTTT; CDR3: CASSPPGRNTEAFF; V: TRBV18; J: TRBJ1-1; size: few; D: -
DNA: TGTGCCAGCAGCTTGCGGGGGGAATACGAGCAGTACTTC; CDR3: CASSLRGEYEQYF; V: TRBV7-2; J: TRBJ2-7; size: -; D: TRBD2
DNA: TGTGCCTGGATTGAGTGGGCGGGCAAGGCTGAAGCTTTCTTT; CDR3: CAWIEWAGKAEAFF; V: TRBV30; J: TRBJ1-1; size: -; D: -
DNA: TGTGCGGACGGGAACTTTAACTATGGCTACACCTTC; CDR3: CADGNFNYGYTF; V: TRBV2; J: TRBJ1-2; size: few; D: -
DNA: TGTGCCAGTAGCTACCGTAATTCACCCCTCCACTTT; CDR3: CASSYRNSPLHF; V: TRBV19; J: TRBJ1-6; size: -; D: -
DNA: TGTGCCAGCAGCCCAGTTCAGGGGAGGGGTACTGAAGCTTTCTTT; CDR3: CASSPVQGRGTEAFF; V: TRBV3-1/TRBV3-2; J: TRBJ1-1; size: -; D: -
DNA: TGCGCCAGCAGCAACAGTCTCGGGGCAACATTTGAGCAGTTCTTC; CDR3: CASSNSLGATFEQFF; V: TRBV5-1; J: TRBJ2-1; size: -; D: -
DNA: TGTGCCAGTAGTATTGTCGGGTCGATGAACACTGAAGCTTTCTTT; CDR3: CASSIVGSMNTEAFF; V: TRBV19; J: TRBJ1-1; size: -; D: -
DNA: TGTGCCAGTAGCAGAGTCACCGGGGAGCTGTTTTTT; CDR3: CASSRVTGELFF; V: TRBV19; J: TRBJ2-2; size: -; D: -
DNA: TGTGCCAGCACCTTCGGCCCCGAGCAGTTCTTC; CDR3: CASTFGPEQFF; V: TRBV27; J: TRBJ2-1; size: -; D: -
DNA: TGTGCCAGCAGGTGGGCGGGGCCCACAGATACGCAGTATTTT; CDR3: CASRWAGPTDTQYF; V: TRBV2; J: TRBJ2-3; size: -; D: -
DNA: TGTGCCAGCAGCCAAGAGGCAGGGGGGACGAACACCATATATTTT; CDR3: CASSQEAGGTNTIYF; V: TRBV3-1/TRBV3-2; J: TRBJ1-3; size: -; D: TRBD1
DNA: TGTGCCAGTCAGACAGGTGGGAATAATTCACCCCTCCACTTT; CDR3: CASQTGGNNSPLHF; V: TRBV19; J: TRBJ1-6; size: -; D: -
DNA: TGTGCCAGCAGTTTATATGTCGGGAGCTCCTATAATTCACCCCTCCACTTT; CDR3: CASSLYVGSSYNSPLHF; V: TRBV28; J: TRBJ1-6; size: once; D: -
DNA: TGTGCCAGCAGCCAAGCCCGGGGGACGGGGGTCTACGAGCAGTACTTC; CDR3: CASSQARGTGVYEQYF; V: TRBV14; J: TRBJ2-7; size: -; D: -
DNA: TGTGCCTGGAGCCCCGGGACTAGCGGGGGGGCCAAGTACTTC; CDR3: CAWSPGTSGGAKYF; V: TRBV30; J: TRBJ2-5; size: -; D: TRBD2
DNA: TGTGCCAATGTCTGGGGGCAGATGAACACTGAAGCTTTCTTT; CDR3: CANVWGQMNTEAFF; V: TRBV7-4; J: TRBJ1-1; size: -; D: -